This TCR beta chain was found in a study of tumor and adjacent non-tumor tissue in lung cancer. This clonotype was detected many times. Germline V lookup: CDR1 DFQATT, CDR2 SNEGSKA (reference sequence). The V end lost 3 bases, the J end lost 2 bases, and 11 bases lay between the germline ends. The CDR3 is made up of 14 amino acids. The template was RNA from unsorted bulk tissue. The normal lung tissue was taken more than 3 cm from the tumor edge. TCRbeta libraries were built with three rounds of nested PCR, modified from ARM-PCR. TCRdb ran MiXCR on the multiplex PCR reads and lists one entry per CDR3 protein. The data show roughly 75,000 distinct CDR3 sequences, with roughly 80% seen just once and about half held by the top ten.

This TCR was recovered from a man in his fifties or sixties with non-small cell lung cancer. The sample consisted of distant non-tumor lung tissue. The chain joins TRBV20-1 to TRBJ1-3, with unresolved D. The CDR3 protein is CSASGPVAGNTIYF. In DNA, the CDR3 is TGCAGTGCTAGCGGCCCCGTGGCTGGAAACACCATATATTTT.